The rows below give T cell receptor beta chains drawn from one sample of a study of T cells in Graves' hyperthyroidism and ophthalmopathy. Each CDR3 protein gets one entry after TCRdb re-called the multiplex PCR reads with MiXCR. The sample holds approximately 400,000 distinct CDR3 sequences, roughly 14% seen once. The sample taken for sequencing was blood. The receptors here all came from a woman under 30 with Graves' hyperthyroidism. The CDR3 runs from the conserved cysteine through the conserved F or W. Fields, in order: D gene, clone size, V gene, J gene, CDR3 protein, CDR3 DNA. The D gene is left open where the match is weak. Not all rows give a size; the values are once, few, many and, for expanded clones, a class.

-,many,TRBV20-1,TRBJ2-5,CSASHPETQYF,TGCAGTGCTAGCCATCCAGAGACCCAGTACTTC
-,-,TRBV19,TRBJ1-1,CASQTRDKTEAFF,TGTGCCAGCCAGACGAGGGACAAGACTGAAGCTTTCTTT
-,-,TRBV6-5,TRBJ2-1,CASSYSQLSAYNEQFF,TGTGCCAGCAGTTACTCGCAGTTATCGGCCTACAATGAGCAGTTCTTC
-,-,TRBV29-1,TRBJ2-4,CSVGVAGINGDIQYF,TGCAGCGTCGGGGTGGCGGGGATTAACGGGGACATTCAGTACTTC
-,many,TRBV28,TRBJ1-6,CASSTAGYNSPLHF,TGTGCCAGCAGTACCGCTGGCTATAATTCACCCCTCCACTTT
-,few,TRBV6-6,TRBJ2-1,CASSYGSPPWYNEQFF,TGTGCCAGCAGTTACGGGTCTCCCCCTTGGTACAATGAGCAGTTCTTC
-,-,TRBV24-1,TRBJ2-7,CATSPRGGGEQYF,TGTGCCACCAGCCCCCGGGGAGGGGGCGAGCAGTACTTC
TRBD2,many,TRBV5-5,TRBJ2-3,CASSFALAGGEADTQYF,TGTGCCAGCAGCTTTGCACTAGCGGGAGGTGAGGCAGATACGCAGTATTTT
-,-,TRBV19,TRBJ1-5,CASSISGRLTNQPQHF,TGTGCCAGTAGTATCTCGGGACGTCTAACCAATCAGCCCCAGCATTTT
-,-,TRBV18,TRBJ2-7,CASSPSRGGYEQYF,TGTGCCAGCTCACCGTCGAGGGGAGGTTACGAGCAGTACTTC
TRBD1,few,TRBV7-8,TRBJ2-2,CASSLKTGPGELFF,TGTGCCAGCAGCCTAAAGACAGGGCCCGGGGAGCTGTTTTTT
-,few,TRBV4-1,TRBJ2-1,CASSQALRLNNEQFF,TGCGCCAGCAGCCAAGCCCTGAGACTCAACAATGAGCAGTTCTTC
TRBD1,many,TRBV6-2/TRBV6-3,TRBJ2-7,CASRDRGTYEQYF,TGTGCCAGCAGAGACAGGGGAACTTACGAGCAGTACTTC
-,many,TRBV20-1,TRBJ2-2,CSASPGLLNTGELFF,TGCAGTGCTAGTCCTGGACTTCTGAACACCGGGGAGCTGTTTTTT
-,many,TRBV5-8,TRBJ2-3,CASSLEGPADTQYF,TGTGCCAGCAGCTTGGAGGGGCCAGCAGATACGCAGTATTTT
-,many,TRBV5-1,TRBJ1-4,CASSLTGTNNEKLFF,TGCGCCAGCAGCCTCACCGGGACCAATAATGAAAAACTGTTTTTT
TRBD2,-,TRBV6-2/TRBV6-3,TRBJ2-5,CASSSSGNSPQYF,TGTGCCAGCAGCAGTAGCGGGAATTCCCCCCAGTACTTC
TRBD1,-,TRBV6-1,TRBJ1-2,CASSEAGGNYGYTF,TGTGCCAGCAGTGAGGCAGGGGGGAACTATGGCTACACCTTC
-,-,TRBV9,TRBJ1-4,CASSMGHLNEKRFF,TGTGCCAGCAGCATGGGACACCTTAATGAAAAACGGTTTTTT
-,-,TRBV6-5,TRBJ2-4,CASSYSTSLRAVGIQYF,TGTGCCAGCAGTTACTCGACGAGTCTACGGGCGGTGGGCATTCAGTACTTC
-,-,TRBV7-8,TRBJ2-7,CASNLQGRGIFEQYF,TGTGCCAGCAACTTACAGGGACGCGGGATTTTCGAGCAGTACTTC
TRBD1,few,TRBV28,TRBJ2-2,CASSFQTSSGGYTGELFF,TGTGCCAGCAGTTTCCAGACCAGCTCAGGGGGCTACACCGGGGAGCTGTTTTTT
-,-,TRBV7-9,TRBJ1-2,CASTPRVQAWWRYYGYTF,TGTGCCAGCACCCCACGGGTACAGGCCTGGTGGAGATACTATGGCTACACCTTC
TRBD2,few,TRBV7-9,TRBJ2-7,CASSLEIKLAGIYEQYF,TGTGCCAGCAGCTTAGAAATTAAGCTAGCGGGAATCTACGAGCAGTACTTC
-,few,TRBV10-3,TRBJ2-3,CAISESGRATDTQYF,TGTGCCATCAGTGAGTCGGGCAGGGCCACAGATACGCAGTATTTT
-,many,TRBV7-9,TRBJ2-7,CASSSHGWDRYLGEQYF,TGTGCCAGCAGCTCACATGGATGGGACCGCTACCTTGGCGAGCAGTACTTC
-,-,TRBV4-1,TRBJ1-1,CASSQETRDTEAFF,TGCGCCAGCAGCCAAGAGACCAGGGATACTGAAGCTTTCTTT
-,-,TRBV2,TRBJ2-1,CASSTDSNAYNEQFF,TGTGCCAGCAGCACCGACTCCAACGCCTACAATGAGCAGTTCTTC
-,many,TRBV20-1,TRBJ2-7,CSAREAAVRDEQYF,TGCAGTGCTAGAGAAGCTGCGGTGCGCGACGAGCAGTACTTC
TRBD2,many,TRBV11-2,TRBJ2-1,CASSLGTSAYNEQFF,TGTGCCAGCAGCCTAGGGACTAGCGCTTACAATGAGCAGTTCTTC
-,few,TRBV10-3,TRBJ1-6,CAISDQGMGSPLHF,TGTGCCATCAGTGATCAGGGGATGGGATCACCCCTCCACTTT
TRBD2,many,TRBV9,TRBJ2-5,CASSVTSGEETQYF,TGTGCCAGCAGCGTAACAAGCGGGGAAGAGACCCAGTACTTC
TRBD2,many,TRBV7-2,TRBJ2-3,CASSLPSHFHGLAGGSTDTQYF,TGTGCCAGCAGCCTCCCCTCACACTTTCATGGACTAGCGGGGGGGAGCACAGATACGCAGTATTTT
-,few,TRBV19,TRBJ1-1,CASSIGAFEAFF,TGTGCCAGTAGTATCGGGGCGTTTGAAGCTTTCTTT
TRBD1,many,TRBV7-8,TRBJ1-5,CASSLSRQGYQPQHF,TGTGCCAGCAGCTTAAGTCGACAGGGGTATCAGCCCCAGCATTTT
-,many,TRBV4-2,TRBJ1-1,CASSQDGPGTEAFF,TGTGCCAGCAGCCAAGACGGGCCAGGGACTGAAGCTTTCTTT
-,few,TRBV28,TRBJ1-5,CASSPRGPRGPQHF,TGTGCCAGCAGTCCAAGGGGTCCCAGGGGGCCCCAGCATTTT
-,-,TRBV10-3,TRBJ2-7,CASALFGAKVDEQYF,TGTGCCAGTGCCCTTTTCGGGGCGAAAGTTGACGAGCAGTACTTC
-,-,TRBV7-8,TRBJ1-1,CASSLTSRVKVLTEAFF,TGTGCCAGCAGCCTAACCAGTAGGGTTAAGGTTTTGACTGAAGCTTTCTTT
TRBD2,many,TRBV3-1,TRBJ2-7,CASSFRLAGSYEQYF,TGTGCCAGCAGCTTCCGACTAGCGGGTTCCTACGAGCAGTACTTC
-,many,TRBV20-1,TRBJ1-1,CSARVQGTNTEAFF,TGCAGTGCTAGAGTGCAGGGGACGAACACTGAAGCTTTCTTT
-,many,TRBV3-1,TRBJ2-4,CASSRPGSAKNIQYF,TGTGCCAGCAGCCGTCCAGGGTCGGCCAAAAACATTCAGTACTTC
TRBD1,many,TRBV28,TRBJ2-5,CASGRGLGQETQYF,TGTGCCAGCGGAAGGGGGCTGGGACAAGAGACCCAGTACTTC
-,-,TRBV18,TRBJ1-2,CAGSPPYRSQFYGYTF,TGTGCCGGCTCACCACCGTACAGGTCCCAGTTCTATGGCTACACCTTC
TRBD2,few,TRBV18,TRBJ2-7,CASSPQEIAGGSYEQYF,TGTGCCAGCTCACCACAGGAGATAGCGGGAGGCTCCTACGAGCAGTACTTC
-,-,TRBV6-2/TRBV6-3,TRBJ1-5,CASRIEGTDNQPQHF,TGTGCCAGCAGAATAGAAGGGACGGACAATCAGCCCCAGCATTTT
TRBD1,many,TRBV27,TRBJ2-7,CASSFTTGVLNEQYF,TGTGCCAGCAGTTTCACGACAGGGGTGCTGAACGAGCAGTACTTC
-,many,TRBV2,TRBJ1-1,CATSGELDTEAFF,TGTGCCACCTCCGGGGAGCTCGACACTGAAGCTTTCTTT
TRBD2,-,TRBV7-2,TRBJ2-4,CASSLAPTSGSGNIQYF,TGTGCCAGCAGCTTAGCCCCGACTAGCGGGAGCGGGAACATTCAGTACTTC
TRBD1,few,TRBV5-4,TRBJ2-1,CASSSRDRLSNEQFF,TGTGCCAGCAGCTCCCGGGACAGGTTATCCAATGAGCAGTTCTTC
-,-,TRBV9,TRBJ2-7,CASSEPGHEQYF,TGTGCCAGCAGCGAGCCGGGGCACGAGCAGTACTTC
-,many,TRBV5-8,TRBJ2-3,CASSLFGNSPTDTQYF,TGTGCCAGCAGCTTGTTCGGGAATTCCCCAACAGATACGCAGTATTTT
TRBD2,many,TRBV11-3,TRBJ2-1,CASSLIAGGPYNEQFF,TGTGCCAGCAGCTTAATAGCGGGAGGCCCCTACAATGAGCAGTTCTTC
-,-,TRBV11-3,TRBJ2-1,CASSSTRGNWNEQFF,TGTGCCAGCAGCTCGACTAGAGGGAATTGGAATGAGCAGTTCTTC
-,many,TRBV28,TRBJ2-5,CASSLIKGTIRPETQYF,TGTGCCAGCAGTTTAATTAAGGGAACAATCAGGCCGGAGACCCAGTACTTC
-,-,TRBV4-1,TRBJ2-3,CASSQEPGLTLTDTQYF,TGCGCCAGCAGCCAAGAACCGGGCCTCACTCTCACAGATACGCAGTATTTT
-,many,TRBV29-1,TRBJ1-2,CSVDQGKGNYGYTF,TGCAGCGTTGATCAAGGGAAGGGGAACTATGGCTACACCTTC
-,few,TRBV5-1,TRBJ1-5,CASSPQPDNNQPQHF,TGCGCCAGCAGCCCGCAGCCAGATAACAATCAGCCCCAGCATTTT
TRBD2,few,TRBV7-2,TRBJ2-3,CASSLASGGVDTQYF,TGTGCCAGCAGCTTAGCCAGCGGGGGGGTCGATACGCAGTATTTT